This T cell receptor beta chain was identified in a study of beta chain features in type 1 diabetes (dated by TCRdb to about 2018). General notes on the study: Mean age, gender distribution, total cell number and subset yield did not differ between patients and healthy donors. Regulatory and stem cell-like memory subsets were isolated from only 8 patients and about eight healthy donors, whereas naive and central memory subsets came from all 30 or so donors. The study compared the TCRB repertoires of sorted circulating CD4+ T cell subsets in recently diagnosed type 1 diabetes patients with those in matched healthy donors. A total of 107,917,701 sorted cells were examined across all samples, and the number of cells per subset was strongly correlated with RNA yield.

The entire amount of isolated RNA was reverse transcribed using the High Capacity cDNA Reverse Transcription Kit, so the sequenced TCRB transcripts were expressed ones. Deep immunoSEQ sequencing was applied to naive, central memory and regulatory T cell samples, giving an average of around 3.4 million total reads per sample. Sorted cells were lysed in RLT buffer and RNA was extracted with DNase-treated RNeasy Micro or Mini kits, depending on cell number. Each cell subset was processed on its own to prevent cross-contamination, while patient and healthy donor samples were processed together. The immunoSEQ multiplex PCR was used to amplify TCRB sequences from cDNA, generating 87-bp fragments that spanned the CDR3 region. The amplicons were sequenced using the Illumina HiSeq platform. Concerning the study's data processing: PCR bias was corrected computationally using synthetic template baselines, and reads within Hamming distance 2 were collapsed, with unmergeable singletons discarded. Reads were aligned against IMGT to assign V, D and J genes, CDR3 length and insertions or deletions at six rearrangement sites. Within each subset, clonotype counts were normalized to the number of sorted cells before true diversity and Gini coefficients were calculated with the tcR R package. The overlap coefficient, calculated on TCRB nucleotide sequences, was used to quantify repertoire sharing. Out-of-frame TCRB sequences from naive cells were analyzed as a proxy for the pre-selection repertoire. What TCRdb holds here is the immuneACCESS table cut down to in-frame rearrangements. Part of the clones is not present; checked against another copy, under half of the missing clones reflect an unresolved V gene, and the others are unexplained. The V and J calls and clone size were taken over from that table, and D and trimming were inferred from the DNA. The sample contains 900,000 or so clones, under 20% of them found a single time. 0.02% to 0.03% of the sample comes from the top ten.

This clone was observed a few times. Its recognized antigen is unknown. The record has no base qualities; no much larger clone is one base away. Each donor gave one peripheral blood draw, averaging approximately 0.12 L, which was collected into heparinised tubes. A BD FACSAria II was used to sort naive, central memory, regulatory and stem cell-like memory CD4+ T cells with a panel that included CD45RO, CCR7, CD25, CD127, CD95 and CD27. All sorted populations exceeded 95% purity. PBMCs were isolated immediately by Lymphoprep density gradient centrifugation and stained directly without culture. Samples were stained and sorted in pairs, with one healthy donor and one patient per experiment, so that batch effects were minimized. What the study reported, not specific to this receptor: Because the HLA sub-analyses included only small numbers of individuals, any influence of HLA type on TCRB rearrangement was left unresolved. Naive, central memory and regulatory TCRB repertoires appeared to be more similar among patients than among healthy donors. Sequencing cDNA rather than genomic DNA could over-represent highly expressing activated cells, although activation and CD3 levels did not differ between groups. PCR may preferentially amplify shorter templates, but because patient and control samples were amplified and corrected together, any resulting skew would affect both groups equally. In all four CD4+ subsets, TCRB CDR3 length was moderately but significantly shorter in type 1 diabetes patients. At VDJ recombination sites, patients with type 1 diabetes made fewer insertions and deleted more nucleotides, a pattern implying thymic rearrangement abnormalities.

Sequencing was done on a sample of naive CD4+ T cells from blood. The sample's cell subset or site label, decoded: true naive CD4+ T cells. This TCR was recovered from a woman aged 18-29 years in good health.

The DNA sequence is as follows: TGTGCCAGCAGCCTGACTAGAACCGAGACCCAGTACTTC. This codes for CASSLTRTETQYF. The rearranged chain carries TRBV7-3 and TRBJ2-5, and perhaps TRBD2 as D gene, on 6 matching bases. The germline V gene supplies CDR1 SGHTA and CDR2 FQGTGA. Its CDR3 holds 13 amino acids, cysteine through phenylalanine. The kept DNA is CDR3 alone, 39 bases in frame from the first base. V lost 5 bases and J lost 5 bases; the stretch between them is 12 bases long.